Presented here are 32 T cell receptor beta chains from one specimen sequenced in a study of blood T cell repertoires in COVID-19 (dated by TCRdb to 2020 to 2021). The library was generated by the immunoSEQ multiplex PCR assay. Entries here come from immuneACCESS through TCRdb and include only in-frame sequences with V and J called. Some clones fail to appear in such tables; in the studies checked, an unresolved V gene covers under half of the shortfall, and the cause of the remainder is unknown. In all, the sample holds hundreds of thousands of clones, and roughly nine tenths of those were seen once. Less than 7.5% of the sample lies in the top ten. Sequencing was performed on peripheral blood. The receptors shown here come from a man aged 55 to 70 who had recovered from COVID-19.

The chain uses TRBV9 and TRBJ2-2; D is unresolved. This CDR3 spans 15 amino acids. Germline CDR1 and CDR2: SGDLS and YYNGEE. Trimming pared 4 bases from V and 0 bases from J, leaving 10 bases between. CDR3 bases: TGTGCCAGCAGCTCCGTGCGCACGAACACCGGGGAGCTGTTTTTT. This gives the protein CASSSVRTNTGELFF. The full variable domain, rest sourced from reference TRBV9 and TRBJ2-2, is DSGVTQTPKHLITATGQRVTLRCSPRSGDLSVYWYQQSLDQGLQFLIQYYNGEERAKGNILERFSAQQFPDLHSELNLSSLELGDSALYFCASSSVRTNTGELFFGEGSRLTVL.

The chain recombines TRBV18 with TRBJ2-7, with TRBD2 matching over 9 bases. The CDR3 is 16 amino acids. The germline V gene has CDR1 KGHSH and CDR2 LQKENI. V lost 2 bases and J lost 0; bases outside the gene matches: 5. DNA for the CDR3: TGTGCCAGCTCACCAAACGTAGCGGGGGCCTCCTACGAGCAGTACTTC. The encoded protein is CASSPNVAGASYEQYF.

The chain uses TRBV19 and TRBJ2-1; 9 bases map to TRBD2. In germline, CDR1 is LNHDA, CDR2 SQIVND (reference sequence). V lost 4 bases, J lost 3 bases, and 7 bases stayed unmatched. The CDR3 loop spans 16 amino acids. The CDR3 coding sequence is TGTGCCAGTAGTAGGGATAGCGGGAGTCTCTACAATGAGCAGTTCTTC. Translated: CASSRDSGSLYNEQFF.

The chain employs TRBV4-1 and TRBJ2-7, with 11 bases identical to TRBD2. Germline-derived CDR1 and CDR2 are MGHRA and YSYEKL. The V segment lost 0 bases and the J segment 6 bases; nucleotides outside the gene matches: 4. The CDR3 spans 15 residues. CDR3 loop: CASSQERLAGLEQYF. The CDR3, as DNA: TGCGCCAGCAGCCAAGAGCGACTAGCGGGACTCGAGCAGTACTTC.

The rearrangement uses TRBV28 and TRBJ2-3; 7 bases are shared with TRBD2. Germline CDR1 and CDR2: MDHEN and SYDVKM. V lost 4 bases and J lost 3; bases outside the gene matches: 7. The CDR3 covers 15 residues. Written as DNA, the CDR3 is TGTGCCAGCAGTTCTCGGACTAGGCAAACAGATACGCAGTATTTT. This translates into CASSSRTRQTDTQYF.

The rearrangement uses TRBV14 and TRBJ2-7, with 8 bases aligning to TRBD2. V dropped 3 bases and J dropped 1; count of bases not matched to a gene: 5. CDR1 and CDR2 (germline): SGHDN, FVKESK. The CDR3 has 15 residues. DNA for the CDR3: TGTGCCAGCAGCCAGTATGCGGGGGGTTCCTACGAGCAGTACTTC. Amino acid sequence: CASSQYAGGSYEQYF.

The rearrangement joins TRBV7-8 to TRBJ1-3; D call uncertain. Germline-derived CDR1 and CDR2 are SGHVS and FQNEAQ. The CDR3 is 12 residues long. V was shortened by 1 base and J by 8 bases, with 6 bases between the two germline ends. CDR3 nucleotides: TGTGCCAGCAGCTTAGTTTTCGACACCATATATTTT. This encodes CASSLVFDTIYF.

This sequence joins TRBV24-1 and TRBJ2-1, with 13 bases that match TRBD2. Germline V gene data show CDR1 as KGHDR and CDR2 as SFDVKD. With 4 bases clipped from V and 10 bases from J, the junction kept 9 bases outside the gene matches. The CDR3 totals 16 residues. CDR3 amino acids: CATSEPGLAGVQEQFF. DNA for the CDR3: TGTGCCACCAGTGAACCCGGACTAGCGGGAGTACAGGAGCAGTTCTTC.

This chain joins TRBV18 and TRBJ2-3; D perhaps matches TRBD2 (7 bases). Trimming stripped 3 bases from V and 3 bases from J, with 13 bases between. From germline, CDR1 is KGHSH and CDR2 LQKENI. This CDR3 region has 15 residues. The CDR3 DNA sequence: TGTGCCAGCTCACCGGGCGGGGGCTCTACAGATACGCAGTATTTT. Its protein product is CASSPGGGSTDTQYF.

This chain links TRBV11-3 with TRBJ2-1, with D hard to call. Germline V lookup: CDR1 SGHNT, CDR2 YENEEA. The V gene lost 2 bases and the J gene lost 0 bases, with 11 bases spanning the gap. CDR3 length: 16 residues. CDR3 sequence reads: CASSLTPLNSYNEQFF. CDR3 in DNA: TGTGCCAGCAGCTTAACGCCACTAAACTCCTACAATGAGCAGTTCTTC.

The rearrangement joins TRBV6-2 or TRBV6-3 to TRBJ1-2; D remains unclear. V lost 0 bases, J lost 5 bases, and 4 bases lay in between. This CDR3 contains 12 residues. From germline, CDR1 is MNHEY and CDR2 SVGEGT. In DNA, the CDR3 is TGTGCCAGCAGTTACTCCCGGTATGGCTACACCTTC. This codes for CASSYSRYGYTF.

V is TRBV6-1 and J is TRBJ2-1; D is unclear. The V and J ends lost 3 bases and 2 bases respectively, with 8 bases between them. Germline lookup yields CDR1 MNHNS and CDR2 SASEGT. This CDR3 is built from 14 residues. The CDR3 bases are TGTGCCAGCAGTGACCAGGCAGCCTACAATGAGCAGTTCTTC. This encodes CASSDQAAYNEQFF.

The V gene is TRBV6-5, the J gene TRBJ2-7; perhaps TRBD2 as D (5 bases). The germline V gene has CDR1 MNHEY and CDR2 SVGAGI. The V and J ends lost 5 bases and 7 bases respectively, with 12 bases between them. CDR3 length: 12 amino acids. The CDR3 is CASSRGSSEQYF. The CDR3 DNA follows: TGTGCCAGCAGTCGGGGTAGCTCGGAGCAGTACTTC.

This rearrangement joins TRBV7-3 to TRBJ2-2; 14 bases map to TRBD2. Germline V gene sequence: CDR1 SGHTA, CDR2 FQGTGA. This CDR3 is built from 15 residues. V gave up 6 bases and J gave up 7 bases; unmatched junction bases: 4. The CDR3 nucleotides are TGTGCCAGCAGTTGGGGACTAGCGGGAGTCGGGGAGCTGTTTTTT. Translating it yields CASSWGLAGVGELFF.

The gene calls are TRBV6-5 and TRBJ1-5, with 7 bases identical to TRBD1. The length of the CDR3 is 15 residues. Germline V gene data show CDR1 as MNHEY and CDR2 as SVGAGI. Trimming removed 0 bases from V and 3 bases from J; junction bases left unmatched: 2. This CDR3 reads CASSYSGQANQPQHF. In DNA form, the CDR3 reads TGTGCCAGCAGTTACTCAGGACAGGCCAATCAGCCCCAGCATTTT.

The chain joins TRBV7-2 to TRBJ2-7; 8 bases are shared with TRBD1. The CDR3 contains 13 residues. CDR1 and CDR2 (germline): SGHTA, FQGNSA. Trimming took 4 bases from V and 6 from J; bases not matched to a gene: 5. The CDR3 nucleotides are TGTGCCAGCAGCTCTTTCGACAGGGGCGAGCAGTACTTC. It yields the protein CASSSFDRGEQYF.

The V gene is TRBV28, the J gene TRBJ1-4; D is uncertain. Per germline, CDR1 MDHEN and CDR2 SYDVKM. The V end lost 4 bases, the J end lost 7 bases, and 13 bases lay between the germline ends. The CDR3 covers 14 residues. The CDR3 DNA follows: TGTGCCAGCAGTTCCTCGCAAAGAGGTGAAAAACTGTTTTTT. It is translated as CASSSSQRGEKLFF.

This clone was observed a few times. This chain joins TRBV29-1 and TRBJ2-2; D gene unclear. The CDR3 has 12 amino acids. The V gene's germline CDR1 is SQVTM and CDR2 ANQGSEA. Trimming took 8 bases from V and 2 from J, leaving 9 bases between them. The CDR3 nucleotides are TGCAGCTCCCAGGATAACACCGGGGAGCTGTTTTTT. This encodes CSSQDNTGELFF.

The V gene is TRBV7-2, the J gene TRBJ2-1; TRBD1 aligns across 9 bases. Looked up from germline, CDR1 is SGHTA and CDR2 is FQGNSA. V lost 5 bases, J lost 2 bases, and 4 bases stayed unmatched. The length of the CDR3 is 15 residues. CDR3 nucleotides: TGTGCCAGCAGCCCGGACAGGGGAACCTACAATGAGCAGTTCTTC. Amino acids: CASSPDRGTYNEQFF.

The rearrangement links TRBV9 to TRBJ2-1; tentatively, D is TRBD2 (7 bases). The CDR3 covers 15 residues. Deletions cut 0 bases from V and 3 bases from J, with 10 bases between. Germline V gene data show CDR1 as SGDLS and CDR2 as YYNGEE. The CDR3 is CASSVEGGHYNEQFF. The DNA of the CDR3 is TGTGCCAGCAGCGTAGAGGGGGGGCACTACAATGAGCAGTTCTTC.

J is TRBJ2-1 and V is TRBV27; D is possibly TRBD2 (6 bases). Germline-derived CDR1 and CDR2 are MNHEY and SMNVEV (reference sequence). This CDR3 is 12 amino acids long. V lost 6 bases and J lost 10, with 13 bases in between. The DNA of the CDR3 is TGTGCCAGCAGCACTAGCACAGTGGAGCAGTTCTTC. This encodes CASSTSTVEQFF.

Only one count was recorded for this clone. The chain joins TRBV6-5 to TRBJ1-1; 7 nucleotides agree with TRBD1. Per germline, CDR1 MNHEY and CDR2 SVGAGI. V gave up 6 bases and J gave up 2 bases; unmatched junction bases: 9. The CDR3 covers 15 residues. CDR3 DNA sequence: TGTGCCAGCAGGAACACAGGGGTTGGAAACACTGAAGCTTTCTTT. It specifies CASRNTGVGNTEAFF.

V usage is TRBV2 and J usage is TRBJ1-2, with TRBD1 matching 10 bases. Germline V CDR1 and CDR2: SNHLY, FYNNEI. The CDR3 consists of 15 residues. Trimming took 4 bases from V and 9 from J; bases not matched to a gene: 11. DNA of the CDR3: TGTGCCAGCAGTGCAACGACAGGGGGCCAGGCACGCTACACCTTC. Residues: CASSATTGGQARYTF.

This clone was observed a few times. The chain uses TRBV4-2 and TRBJ1-2; D not resolved. The CDR3 has 16 residues. Germline CDR1 reads LGHNA; CDR2 reads YNFKEQ. V gave up 0 bases and J gave up 5 bases, with 16 bases separating them. CDR3 in amino acids: CASSQDSQSVAYGYTF. The CDR3 nucleotides read TGTGCCAGCAGCCAAGATTCGCAGTCCGTAGCGTATGGCTACACCTTC.

The rearrangement links TRBV7-2 to TRBJ2-2; D is perhaps TRBD1 (6 bases). From germline, CDR1 is SGHTA and CDR2 FQGNSA. This CDR3 is built from 15 residues. Trimming cost V 2 bases and J 2 bases, with 9 bases left between them. CDR3 region: CASSLYRANTGELFF. The CDR3 DNA follows: TGTGCCAGCAGCTTATACAGGGCTAACACCGGGGAGCTGTTTTTT.

The CDR3, as DNA: TGTGCCAGCAGCCAAGATCTATCCCAATATGGCTACACCTTC. Protein sequence: CASSQDLSQYGYTF. This rearrangement joins TRBV3-1 (or the pseudogene TRBV3-2) to TRBJ1-2; no reliable D call. This CDR3 spans 14 amino acids. Germline CDR1 reads LGHDT; CDR2 reads YNNKEL (reference sequence). Trimming stripped 0 bases from V and 5 bases from J, with 10 bases between.

The chain is built from TRBV28 and TRBJ2-1; D is perhaps TRBD2 (7 bases). The CDR3 contains 17 residues. The V gene lost 8 bases and the J gene lost 7 bases, with 27 bases spanning the gap. CDR1 MDHEN and CDR2 SYDVKM come from the germline V gene. The CDR3 DNA reads as TGTGCCAGCGAGCAGACGGGGGGCCTAGCCCTCGGGAATGAGCAGTTCTTC. This translates into CASEQTGGLALGNEQFF.

This chain connects TRBV2 to TRBJ1-5; 8 nucleotides match TRBD1. The germline V gene encodes CDR1 SNHLY and CDR2 FYNNEI. The J segment lost 2 bases and the V segment lost 2 bases, leaving 2 bases of the junction unmatched. The CDR3 is 15 amino acids. The CDR3 bases are TGTGCCAGCAGTGAAATGGGACAGGGCAATCAGCCCCAGCATTTT. Its translation is CASSEMGQGNQPQHF. The whole variable domain, filled in from reference TRBV2 and TRBJ1-5, reads EPEVTQTPSHQVTQMGQEVILRCVPISNHLYFYWYRQILGQKVEFLVSFYNNEISEKSEIFDDQFSVERPDGSNFTLKIRSTKLEDSAMYFCASSEMGQGNQPQHFGDGTRLSIL.

V usage is TRBV7-2 and J usage is TRBJ2-1; 14 bases line up with TRBD2. Germline lookup yields CDR1 SGHTA and CDR2 FQGNSA. This CDR3 is 18 amino acids long. J was trimmed by 3 bases and V by 5 bases; bases with no gene match: 9. The CDR3, as DNA: TGTGCCAGCAGCCCGGGACAGGGGACTAGCGGGAGCTACAATGAGCAGTTCTTC. This gives the protein CASSPGQGTSGSYNEQFF.

The V gene is TRBV9, the J gene TRBJ2-7; 8 nucleotides agree with TRBD2. CDR1 and CDR2 (germline): SGDLS, YYNGEE. CDR3 size: 18 residues. The V gene end was trimmed by 1 base and the J gene end by 0 bases; junction bases not matched to a gene: 12. The CDR3 is CASSVTSPDAGGSYEQYF. For the CDR3, the DNA is TGTGCCAGCAGCGTAACCTCCCCTGACGCGGGAGGCTCCTACGAGCAGTACTTC.

The rearrangement uses TRBV21-1 and TRBJ2-7; TRBD2 is the table's D call and was not checked against the DNA. TRBV21-1 is a recognized pseudogene. CDR3 length: 17 residues. CDR3 nucleotides: TGTGCCAGCAGCATCCGTCCACTAGCGGGAGCCCCCTACGAGCAGTACTTC. Encoded protein: CASSIRPLAGAPYEQYF.

The V gene is TRBV27, the J gene TRBJ1-1; weak D call: TRBD1 (5 bases). Germline CDR1 MNHEY, CDR2 SMNVEV (reference sequence). The CDR3 runs 13 residues. V shed 5 bases and J shed 0 bases, with 7 bases lying between them. The CDR3 loop reads CASSPTVNTEAFF. CDR3 nucleotide sequence: TGTGCCAGCAGTCCGACAGTGAACACTGAAGCTTTCTTT.